This TCR beta chain derives from a study of blood T cell repertoires in COVID-19. Measured with immunoSEQ multiplex PCR; TCRdb has only the in-frame clones, and not every one. Found here are more than 200,000 clones, 70% to 90% of them singletons; the top ten hold 4.5% to 7.5%. The sample taken for sequencing was peripheral blood. This receptor was taken from a man aged 80 or over with acute or convalescent COVID-19.

CDR3 protein: CASRAGGGGELFF. The CDR3, as DNA: TGTGCCAGCAGGGCTGGCGGGGGCGGGGAGCTGTTTTTT. This chain links TRBV3-1 (or the pseudogene TRBV3-2) with TRBJ2-2; 7 bases are shared with TRBD2. The CDR3 loop spans 13 amino acids. Germline loops: CDR1 LGHDT, CDR2 YNNKEL (reference sequence). The V gene end was trimmed by 6 bases and the J gene end by 7 bases; junction bases not matched to a gene: 5.